Listed here is a single T cell receptor beta chain. It lacks a known antigen. Nothing much larger sits one base from this clone, and base qualities are not available. The sample originates from a study of shared clonotypes between healthy human individuals (TCRdb year 2020). As for the study more broadly: A couple of women and a few men aged 18 to 49 years were included in the cohort. Per donor, three plates each were used for CD4 naive and CD4 memory, two for CD8 naive, and one for CD8 memory. To estimate repertoire size and how much clonotype sharing occurs between individuals, the study deeply sequenced the blood TCR repertoires of several healthy adults. To increase sequencing depth and limit assay-specific biases, TCR repertoire library preparation and sequencing were carried out by different laboratories using diverse techniques. Each donor's leukapheresis produced roughly between roughly 0.94 and 9.5 billion PBMCs.

Donors were healthy HIV-negative adults with no recently reported acute infections or vaccinations. All donors were Caucasian adults living in Nashville, Tennessee, USA. CD4+ T cells were enriched through magnetic negative selection, after which naive cells were positively selected on CD45RA and the remaining negative fraction served as the memory subset. Blood was obtained by leukapheresis, after which PBMCs were separated by Ficoll-Histopaque density gradient centrifugation and cryopreserved in liquid nitrogen vapor phase. Analytical flow cytometry was used to check the purity and quantity of every magnetically sorted T cell population. Each sorted fraction had its genomic DNA isolated and then quantified by UV absorbance on a Nanodrop 2000c. Using the deep immunoSEQ assay, multiplex PCR amplified TCR CDR3 regions from genomic DNA. Genomic DNA extracted from each cell subset was distributed evenly over all wells of several immunoSEQ 96-well plates, and each plate served as one replicate. For sorted subsets, approximately 190 ng genomic DNA, equal to tens of thousands of T cell genomes, was loaded into each replicate PCR. The purified libraries were quantified using a Qubit 3.0 fluorometer, sized with a Bioanalyzer 2100, and then quantified again using the KAPA Library Quantification kit. Every immunoSEQ 96-well plate was sequenced on a dedicated single-read 150-cycle Illumina NextSeq 550 flow cell. Turning to the authors' computational methods: The immunoSEQ output contained only junctional sequences without quality scores, so filtering could not match that applied to full-length reads. To assign V/J genes and CDR3, sequences were annotated using PyIR, a Python wrapper for IgBLAST v1.9, with IMGT germline references. Reads were removed for weak V/J assignments (E-value above 1e-6), missing CDR3, stop codons, out-of-frame junctions, or ambiguous translated residues. A V3J clonotype was defined by an identical inferred V gene, J gene, and CDR3 amino acid sequence. Percentage overlap between repertoires was calculated by dividing the number of shared unique clonotypes by the size of the smaller repertoire. Richness of each repertoire was evaluated using RTK rarefaction, the Chao1 estimator, and Recon v2.1 estimates of unobserved clonotypes. Generation probabilities for all TCRbeta clonotypes obtained by the gDNA method from a handful of donors were computed using OLGA. In its TCRdb copy, this immuneACCESS table keeps in-frame sequences only and misses some clones. Where compared with another copy, unresolved V genes explain less than half of these, and the others have no known cause. From that table come the V and J calls and clone size; the DNA was used to work out D and trimming. This sample comprises about 1.1 million clones, around 82% of them detected only once. The ten biggest clones cover more than 0.5% of the sample.

Study-wide conclusions, independent of this receptor: Clonotypes shared by all four sorted-subset donors showed higher generation probabilities than non-shared clonotypes. The genetic and exposure-history diversity represented was limited by the small number of donors. Even with the large sequencing depth, rarefaction of the sorted-subset datasets indicated that sequencing was incomplete. Based on pairwise subsampling, the degree of clonotype sharing among donors was expected to be affected by sequencing depth. Naive subsets generally had larger estimated clonotype richness than memory subsets. Sharing across a handful of donors was observed for about 5% of naive CD4, less than 4% of naive CD8, over 2% of memory CD4, and about 0.39% of memory CD8 clonotypes. Sampling was limited to blood, and TCR repertoires in tissue likely differ from TCR repertoires in blood.

V and J are trimmed by 5 bases and 0 bases, and the gene matches miss 4 bases of the junction. From a lookup of the germline V gene, CDR1 and CDR2 are MDHEN and SYDVKM. The CDR3 sequence holds 15 residues, the cysteine and phenylalanine included. This entry keeps only the CDR3 DNA: 45 bases, framed from base 1. The specimen was memory CD4+ T cells from PBMCs. The cell subset or site label here, explained by the study, means: CD45RA-negative fraction. The clonotype originates from a man between 18 and 29 years old in good health. Some clones in this sample may be carry-over from other donors' samples. This receptor chain uses TRBV28 and TRBJ2-3; 8 central nucleotides agree with TRBD1. The CDR3 protein: CASSTRTGSTDTQYF. The bases read TGTGCCAGCAGTACCCGGACAGGGAGCACAGATACGCAGTATTTT.